What follows describes a single T cell receptor beta chain. What it binds is unknown. The data originate from a study of T cell repertoires in cytomegalovirus infection. The CDR3 sequence is 14 residues long. The trim removed 7 bases at V and 8 bases at J, leaving 11 bases unmatched. Germline CDR1 MNHNY, CDR2 SVGAGI (reference sequence). One entry per CDR3 protein results from TCRdb running MiXCR on the reads. The sample carries roughly 920,000 distinct CDR3 sequences, approximately 31% recorded once. The chain employs TRBV6-6 and TRBJ1-3; 7 nucleotides line up with TRBD1. The sequence derives from a human donor in good health (CMV status not recorded). Some clones in this sample may be carry-over from other donors' samples. The sequenced sample was cultured CD8+ T cells from PBMCs, obtained from culture after CMV antigen stimulation. CDR3 nucleotides: TGTGCCAGCAAGCTGCGGACAGGTCGCGACACCATATATTTT. It codes for CASKLRTGRDTIYF.